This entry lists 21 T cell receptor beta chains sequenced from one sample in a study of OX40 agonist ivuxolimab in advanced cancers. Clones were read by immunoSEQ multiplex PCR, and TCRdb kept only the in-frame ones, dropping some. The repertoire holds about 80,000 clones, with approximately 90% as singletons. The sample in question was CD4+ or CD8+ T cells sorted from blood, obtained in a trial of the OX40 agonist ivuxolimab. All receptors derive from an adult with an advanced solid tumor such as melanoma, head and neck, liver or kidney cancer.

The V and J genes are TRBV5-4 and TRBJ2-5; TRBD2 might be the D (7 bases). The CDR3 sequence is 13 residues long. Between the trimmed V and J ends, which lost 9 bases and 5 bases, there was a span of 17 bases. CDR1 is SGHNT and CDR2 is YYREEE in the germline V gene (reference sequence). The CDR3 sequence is CATFGGPQETQYF. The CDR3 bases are TGTGCCACCTTCGGGGGGCCGCAGGAGACCCAGTACTTC.

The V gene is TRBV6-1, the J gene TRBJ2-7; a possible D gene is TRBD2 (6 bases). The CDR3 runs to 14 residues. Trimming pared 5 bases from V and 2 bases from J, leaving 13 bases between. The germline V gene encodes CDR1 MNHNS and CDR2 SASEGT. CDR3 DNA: TGTGCCAGCAGTCCGGGGGTAGGACCCTACGAGCAGTACTTC. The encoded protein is CASSPGVGPYEQYF.

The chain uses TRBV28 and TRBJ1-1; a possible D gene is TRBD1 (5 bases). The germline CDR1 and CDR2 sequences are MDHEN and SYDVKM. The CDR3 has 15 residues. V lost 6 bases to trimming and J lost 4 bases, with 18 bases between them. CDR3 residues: CASRLNPNRGTEAFF. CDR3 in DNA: TGTGCCAGCAGGCTTAACCCCAATAGGGGCACTGAAGCTTTCTTT. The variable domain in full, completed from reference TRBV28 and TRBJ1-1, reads DVKVTQSSRYLVKRTGEKVFLECVQDMDHENMFWYRQDPGLGLRLIYFSYDVKMKEKGDIPEGYSVSREKKERFSLILESASTNQTSMYLCASRLNPNRGTEAFFGQGTRLTVV.

The chain's CDR3 is CASSSGPNAIYF. The CDR3 region has the DNA TGTGCCAGCAGCTCGGGACCGAACGCCATATATTTT. This chain joins TRBV7-2 and TRBJ1-3; D possibly corresponds to TRBD1 (5 bases). The V end lost 4 bases, the J end lost 11 bases, and 12 bases lay between the germline ends. The CDR3 extends over 12 amino acids. CDR1 SGHTA and CDR2 FQGNSA come from the germline V gene.

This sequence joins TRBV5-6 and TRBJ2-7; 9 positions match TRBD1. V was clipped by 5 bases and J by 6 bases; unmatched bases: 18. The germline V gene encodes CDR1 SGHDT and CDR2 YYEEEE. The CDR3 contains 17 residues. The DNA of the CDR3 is TGTGCCAGCAGATGGAGAATTTCCGGGACAGGGAGGAGCGAGCAGTACTTC. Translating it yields CASRWRISGTGRSEQYF.

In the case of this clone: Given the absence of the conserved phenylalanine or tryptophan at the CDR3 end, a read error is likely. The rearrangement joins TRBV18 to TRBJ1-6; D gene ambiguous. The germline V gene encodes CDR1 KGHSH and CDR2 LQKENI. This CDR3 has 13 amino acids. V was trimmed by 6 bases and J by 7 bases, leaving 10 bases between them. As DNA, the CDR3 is TGTGCCAGCTCTCCAAATAAAAATTCACCCCTCCACCTT. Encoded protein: CASSPNKNSPLHL.

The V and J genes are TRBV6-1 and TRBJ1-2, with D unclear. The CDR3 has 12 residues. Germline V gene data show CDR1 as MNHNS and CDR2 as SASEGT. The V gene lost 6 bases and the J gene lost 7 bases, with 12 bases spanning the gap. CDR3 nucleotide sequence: TGTGCCAGCAGCCTGGTCGGGTCTGGCTACACCTTC. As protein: CASSLVGSGYTF.

The CDR3 nucleotides are TGTGCCAGCAGCACCCGGGGCAGCGGTGAAGCTTTCTTT. Its protein is CASSTRGSGEAFF. The rearrangement links TRBV7-2 to TRBJ1-1; possible D gene TRBD1, 5 bases. Germline V lookup: CDR1 SGHTA, CDR2 FQGNSA. The CDR3 length is 13 residues. Trimming removed 5 bases from V and 7 bases from J, with 14 bases in between.

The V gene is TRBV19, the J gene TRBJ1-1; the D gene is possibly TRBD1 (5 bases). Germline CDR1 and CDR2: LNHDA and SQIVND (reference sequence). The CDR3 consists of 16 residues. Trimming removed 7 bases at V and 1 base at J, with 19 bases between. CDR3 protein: CASKAGPIRRNTEAFF. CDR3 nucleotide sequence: TGTGCCAGTAAGGCAGGGCCAATAAGGAGGAACACTGAAGCTTTCTTT.

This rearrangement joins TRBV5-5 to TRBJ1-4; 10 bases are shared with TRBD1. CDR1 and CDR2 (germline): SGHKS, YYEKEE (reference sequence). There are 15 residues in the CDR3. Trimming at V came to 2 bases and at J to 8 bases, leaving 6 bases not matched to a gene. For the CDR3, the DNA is TGTGCCAGCAGCTTTGGGGACAGGGGCGACGAAAAACTGTTTTTT. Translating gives CASSFGDRGDEKLFF.

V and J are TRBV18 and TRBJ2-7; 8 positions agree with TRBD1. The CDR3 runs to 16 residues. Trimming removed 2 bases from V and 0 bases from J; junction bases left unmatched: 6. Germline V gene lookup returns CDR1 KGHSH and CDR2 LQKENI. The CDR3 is CASSPDRGWGSYEQYF. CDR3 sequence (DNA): TGTGCCAGCTCACCAGACAGGGGTTGGGGCTCCTACGAGCAGTACTTC.

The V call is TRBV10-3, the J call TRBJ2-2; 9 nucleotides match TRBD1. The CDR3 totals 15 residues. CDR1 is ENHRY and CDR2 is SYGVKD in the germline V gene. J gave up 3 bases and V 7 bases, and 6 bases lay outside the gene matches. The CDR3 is CAIIAGQGDTGELFF. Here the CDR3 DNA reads TGTGCCATCATCGCGGGACAGGGAGACACCGGGGAGCTGTTTTTT.

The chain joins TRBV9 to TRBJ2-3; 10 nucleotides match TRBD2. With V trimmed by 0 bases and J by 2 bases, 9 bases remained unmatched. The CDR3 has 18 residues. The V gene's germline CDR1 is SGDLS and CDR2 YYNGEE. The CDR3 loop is CASSVEPATSGYTDTQYF. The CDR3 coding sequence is TGTGCCAGCAGCGTAGAACCCGCGACTAGCGGGTACACAGATACGCAGTATTTT.

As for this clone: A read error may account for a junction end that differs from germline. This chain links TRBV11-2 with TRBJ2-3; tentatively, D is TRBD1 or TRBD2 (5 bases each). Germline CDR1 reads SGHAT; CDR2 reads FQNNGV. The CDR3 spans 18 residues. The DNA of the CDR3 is TGTGCCAGCAGCCTAGAAATGGCATTTTCGGGGCAGGAAGATACGCAGTATTTT. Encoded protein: CASSLEMAFSGQEDTQYF.

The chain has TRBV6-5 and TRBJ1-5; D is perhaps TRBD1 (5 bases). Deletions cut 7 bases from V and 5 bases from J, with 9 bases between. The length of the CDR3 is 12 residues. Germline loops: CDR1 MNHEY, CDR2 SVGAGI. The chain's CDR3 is CASKRGDQPQHF. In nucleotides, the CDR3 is TGTGCCAGCAAGCGGGGGGATCAGCCCCAGCATTTT.

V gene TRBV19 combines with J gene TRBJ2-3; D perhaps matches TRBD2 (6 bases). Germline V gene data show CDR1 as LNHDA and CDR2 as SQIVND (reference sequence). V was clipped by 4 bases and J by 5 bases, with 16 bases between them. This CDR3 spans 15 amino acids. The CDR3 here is CASSSPPGSRDTQYF. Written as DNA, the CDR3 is TGTGCCAGTAGTAGCCCCCCCGGGAGCCGAGATACGCAGTATTTT.

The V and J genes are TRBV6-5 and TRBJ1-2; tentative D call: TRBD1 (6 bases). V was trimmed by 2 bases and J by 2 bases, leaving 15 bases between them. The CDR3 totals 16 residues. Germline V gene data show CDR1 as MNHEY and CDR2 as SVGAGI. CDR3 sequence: CASSYRRDTPNYGYTF. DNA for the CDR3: TGTGCCAGCAGTTACCGGCGGGACACCCCCAACTATGGCTACACCTTC.

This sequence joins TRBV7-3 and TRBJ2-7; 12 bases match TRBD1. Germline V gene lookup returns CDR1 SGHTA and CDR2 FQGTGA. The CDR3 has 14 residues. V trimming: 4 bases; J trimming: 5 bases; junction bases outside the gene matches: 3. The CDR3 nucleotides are TGTGCCAGCAGCTCCGGGACAGGGGGCCACGAGCAGTACTTC. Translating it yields CASSSGTGGHEQYF.

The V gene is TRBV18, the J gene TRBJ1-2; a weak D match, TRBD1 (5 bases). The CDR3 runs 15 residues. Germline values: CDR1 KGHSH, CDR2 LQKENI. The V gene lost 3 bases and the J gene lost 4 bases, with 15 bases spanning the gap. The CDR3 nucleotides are TGTGCCAGCTCACCCACCGGGACGGTAGTCTATGGCTACACCTTC. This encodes CASSPTGTVVYGYTF.

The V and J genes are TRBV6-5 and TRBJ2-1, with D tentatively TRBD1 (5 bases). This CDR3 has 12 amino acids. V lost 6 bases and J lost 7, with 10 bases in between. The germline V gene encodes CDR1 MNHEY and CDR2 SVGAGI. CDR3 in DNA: TGTGCCAGCAGGGAGACAGCGAATGAGCAGTTCTTC. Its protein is CASRETANEQFF.

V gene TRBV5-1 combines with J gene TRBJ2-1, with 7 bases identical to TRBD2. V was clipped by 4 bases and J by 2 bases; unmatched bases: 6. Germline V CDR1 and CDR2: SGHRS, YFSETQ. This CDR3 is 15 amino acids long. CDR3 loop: CASSLTGGAYNEQFF. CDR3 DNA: TGCGCCAGCAGCCTAACTGGGGGGGCCTACAATGAGCAGTTCTTC.